This T cell receptor (beta chain) originates from a study of PD-L1 blockade in urothelial cancer. Looking at the study overall: Patients' atezolizumab regimen, 1,200 mg intravenously every 3 weeks, began in the mid-2010s. Study patients had been treated with 0 to 3 previous chemotherapy regimens. Blood analyses occurred 3 weeks (second dose) and 6 weeks post treatment start. Specimens of blood held a median count of roughly 140,000 T cells.

Trimming at V came to 5 bases and at J to 7 bases, leaving 9 bases not matched to a gene. In germline, CDR1 is MDHEN, CDR2 SYDVKM. CDR3 length equals 14 residues. Method: immunoSEQ multiplex PCR; TCRdb's copy keeps in-frame clones and lacks some. The sample comprises tens of thousands of clones, 65% to 90% of which are singletons, and 2.5% to 4% rests with the top ten. The time point: pretreatment peripheral blood. The gene calls are TRBV28 and TRBJ1-2; 8 bases map to TRBD1. The specimen comprised PBMCs, sampled around atezolizumab (anti-PD-L1) treatment. The clonotype comes from an older man with urothelial cancer. The CDR3 DNA is TGTGCCAGCAGTCTCACACGACAGGGGAGTGGCTACACCTTC. It yields the protein CASSLTRQGSGYTF.